The source of this T cell receptor beta chain is a study of blood T cell repertoires in COVID-19. CDR3 length: 12 amino acids. The germline V gene has CDR1 LNHDA and CDR2 SQIVND (reference sequence). V dropped 3 bases and J dropped 6 bases, with 7 bases sitting between them. As handled by the study authors: Reference gene primer amplification in the assay estimated nucleated cell counts. Here immunoSEQ multiplex PCR was the method, and the copy in TCRdb shows in-frame clones only, minus some. V and J calls and clone size are given by that table; D and trimming were obtained from the DNA. The repertoire holds approximately 75,000 clones, with roughly 89% as singletons.

The source material was peripheral blood. This chain links TRBV19 with TRBJ2-3, with D perhaps TRBD2 (6 bases). The sequence was obtained from a man aged 55 to 70 with acute or convalescent COVID-19. In DNA form, the CDR3 reads TGTGCCAGTAGTATTGGGAGGGATACGCAGTATTTT. Protein: CASSIGRDTQYF.